A single TCR beta chain is shown here with its context. It lacks a known antigen. No base qualities exist here, and no much larger clone lies one base off it. These data originate in a study of CD8+CD57+ T cells in acquired aplastic anemia listed by TCRdb under 2018. Looking at the study overall: DNA extracted from sorted CD4+ and CD8+ cells had a mean of roughly 3.4 ug, with a range of roughly 0.2 to 27.4 ug. Mean read counts for healthy donor samples were roughly 10 million for CD4+ cells and 11.0 million for CD8+ cells. Results the study describes overall, beyond this receptor: Fewer than 30 CD8+ CDR3 sequences were found in both patients and controls but appeared to be highly expressed in patients and within the immunodominant clones of the patients. CD8+ Simpson's diversity did not differ significantly between patients and healthy controls (P=0.060).

The study deep-sequenced TCR repertoires of sorted CD4+ and CD8+ blood T cells from severe aplastic anemia patients and healthy subjects. Ficoll-Paque density gradient centrifugation was used to isolate peripheral blood mononuclear cells. Before DNA extraction, CD4+ and CD8+ T cells were sorted with FACS or magnetic beads. Profiling of TCR beta VDJ combinations and CDR3 sequences used genomic DNA as the template. An Illumina HiSeq 2000 was the platform used for TCR repertoire sequencing. The study's processing was this. Repertoire assessment relied on Simpson's diversity index, CDR3 size and DJ length profiles, and TRBV/TRBJ rearrangement plots. The most abundant DNA sequence in the deep sequencing data was taken as the immunodominant clone. CDR3 amino acid sequences were screened for sharing across subjects and were compared with published repertoires and the VDJdb database. The public reads were reanalyzed by TCRdb: fastp trimming at Q25, MiXCR alignment, in-frame beta chains only. Each entry merges the rows of one CDR3 protein and shows their most common DNA and genes. The V and J calls and clone size are TCRdb's, not the authors'. This sample is represented by 120,000 or so distinct CDR3 sequences; around 48% of them were singletons. 2% to 3% of the sample rests with the top ten.

Sequencing was performed on sorted CD4+, CD8+, or CD8+CD57+ T cells (not recorded which) from PBMCs. The sequence was obtained from a human donor in good health, serving as a control.

The CDR3 protein: CASSPRGQPQHF. In nucleotides, the sequence is TGTGCCAGTAGTCCGAGGGGTCAGCCCCAGCATTTT. Recombination joined TRBV19 with TRBJ1-5; the D gene is perhaps TRBD1, on 5 matching bases. The junction carries 8 bases between V and J, which are trimmed by 5 bases and 6 bases respectively. The germline V gene encodes CDR1 LNHDA and CDR2 SQIVND (reference sequence). The cysteine opens and the phenylalanine closes a CDR3 of 12 amino acids. CDR3 DNA only is kept here, 36 bases in frame from base 1.